This entry lists 20 T cell receptor beta chains sequenced from one sample in a study of T cell responses to AZD1222 COVID-19 vaccine. Libraries were prepared by immunoSEQ multiplex PCR; TCRdb keeps only in-frame clonotypes and omits some of them. The sample lists 95,000 to 110,000 clones; 75% to 90% were seen once. The sample was peripheral blood, taken on day 0 of AZD1222 vaccination. Receptors originate from an adult in good health.

The chain employs TRBV7-2 and TRBJ1-5; TRBD1 might be the D (5 bases). Germline assignment: CDR1 SGHTA and CDR2 FQGNSA. This CDR3 has 15 amino acids. Between the trimmed V and J ends, which lost 5 bases and 5 bases, there was a span of 16 bases. The CDR3 loop reads CASSPTGNSDQPQHF. The DNA of the CDR3 is TGTGCCAGCAGCCCAACAGGCAATTCGGATCAGCCCCAGCATTTT.

The V call is TRBV11-2, the J call TRBJ2-7, with 8 positions matching TRBD2. CDR1 and CDR2 from the germline V gene are SGHAT and FQNNGV. V was pared by 5 bases and J by 3 bases, with 6 bases of the junction left unmatched. This CDR3 spans 14 amino acids. For the CDR3, the DNA is TGTGCCAGCAGCCTATGGGGACTAGTCTACGAGCAGTACTTC. This gives the protein CASSLWGLVYEQYF.

The chain employs TRBV6-5 and TRBJ2-7, with 8 positions matching TRBD1. With V trimmed by 0 bases and J by 2 bases, 3 bases remained unmatched. CDR3 length: 15 residues. Per the germline V gene, CDR1 is MNHEY and CDR2 is SVGAGI. CDR3 DNA sequence: TGTGCCAGCAGTTACTCCGGGACAGGACCCTACGAGCAGTACTTC. Translation: CASSYSGTGPYEQYF.

The V and J genes are TRBV19 and TRBJ1-5; TRBD1 agrees at 9 bases. V shed 8 bases and J 4 bases; nucleotides not matched to a gene: 9. The germline V gene has CDR1 LNHDA and CDR2 SQIVND (reference sequence). The CDR3 spans 15 residues. The CDR3 sequence: CASANWDRVNQPQHF. As DNA, the CDR3 is TGTGCCAGTGCTAATTGGGACAGGGTAAATCAGCCCCAGCATTTT.

V and J are TRBV27 and TRBJ2-7, with 8 bases lining up with TRBD2. There are 13 residues in the CDR3. Germline CDR1 and CDR2: MNHEY and SMNVEV (reference sequence). V shed 4 bases, J shed 4 bases, and the junction held 3 bases outside the gene matches. The CDR3 protein is CASSSGTSYEQYF. The CDR3 bases are TGTGCCAGCAGTTCCGGGACTAGTTACGAGCAGTACTTC.

The chain joins TRBV2 to TRBJ2-1, with D perhaps matching TRBD2 (7 bases). The V end was cut by 6 bases, the J end by 12 bases, with 15 bases between. CDR1 and CDR2 from the germline V gene are SNHLY and FYNNEI. The CDR3 runs 12 residues. The CDR3 is CASSNTGRGQFF. CDR3 coding DNA: TGTGCCAGCAGCAACACAGGGAGGGGGCAGTTCTTC.

This clone was found a few times. The genes are TRBV6-5 and TRBJ2-3; D might be TRBD1 (5 bases). V lost 10 bases and J 3 bases, leaving 17 bases between the germline ends. This CDR3 is 14 amino acids long. CDR1 and CDR2 from the germline V gene are MNHEY and SVGAGI. CDR3 in DNA: TGTGCCACCCACCAGGGCGTGGAGACAGATACGCAGTATTTT. Amino acids: CATHQGVETDTQYF.

This clone was observed once. The chain is built from TRBV7-2 and TRBJ2-3, with D maybe TRBD1 (5 bases). Germline values: CDR1 SGHTA, CDR2 FQGNSA. Trimming pared 5 bases from V and 8 bases from J, leaving 17 bases between. The CDR3 has 14 amino acids. The CDR3 nucleotides are TGTGCCAGCAGCCCAAAGGACGGACATCCTACGCAGTATTTT. Its translation is CASSPKDGHPTQYF.

The count of this clone is one. The chain is built from TRBV3-1 (or the pseudogene TRBV3-2) and TRBJ1-1, with D unresolved. This CDR3 has 14 residues. From germline, CDR1 is LGHDT and CDR2 YNNKEL (reference sequence). Deletions cut 6 bases from V and 1 base from J, with 12 bases between. The CDR3 nucleotides are TGTGCCAGCAGTCCTTCTTCAACGAACACTGAAGCTTTCTTT. Translated: CASSPSSTNTEAFF.

The V and J genes are TRBV7-3 and TRBJ2-7; 10 nucleotides align to TRBD2. CDR1 and CDR2 (germline): SGHTA, FQGTGA. With 5 bases clipped from V and 2 bases from J, the junction kept 6 bases outside the gene matches. The CDR3 runs to 15 residues. The CDR3 nucleotides are TGTGCCAGCAGCCGCCTCACTAGCGGGACCTACGAGCAGTACTTC. Its protein product is CASSRLTSGTYEQYF.

The chain couples TRBV7-2 to TRBJ1-5; 9 bases line up with TRBD1. Unmatched junction bases numbered 5, after V lost 3 bases and J lost 5 bases. The CDR3 totals 15 residues. Germline CDR1 reads SGHTA; CDR2 reads FQGNSA. The CDR3 here is CASSLGQGGYQPQHF. DNA of the CDR3: TGTGCCAGCAGCTTGGGACAGGGTGGGTATCAGCCCCAGCATTTT. The variable domain in full, with the rest retrieved from reference TRBV7-2 and TRBJ1-5, is GAGVSQSPSNKVTEKGKDVELRCDPISGHTALYWYRQSLGQGLEFLIYFQGNSAPDKSGLPSDRFSAERTGGSVSTLTIQRTQQEDSAVYLCASSLGQGGYQPQHFGDGTRLSIL.

V is TRBV5-1 and J is TRBJ1-1; D is undetermined. Between the trimmed V and J ends, which lost 0 bases and 6 bases, there was a span of 12 bases. Germline assignment: CDR1 SGHRS and CDR2 YFSETQ. This CDR3 has 14 amino acids. This chain's CDR3 is CASSLEQTSAEAFF. CDR3 sequence (DNA): TGCGCCAGCAGCTTGGAGCAGACCAGCGCTGAAGCTTTCTTT.

The gene calls are TRBV3-1 (or the pseudogene TRBV3-2) and TRBJ2-3; TRBD2 agrees at 9 bases. Germline CDR1 reads LGHDT; CDR2 reads YNNKEL (reference sequence). The CDR3 extends over 17 amino acids. Losses at the gene ends were 8 bases for V and 0 bases for J; bases not matched to a gene: 12. The CDR3: CASPVPQTSGSTDTQYF. Written as DNA, the CDR3 is TGTGCCAGCCCGGTGCCCCAGACTAGCGGAAGCACAGATACGCAGTATTTT.

V usage is TRBV7-9 and J usage is TRBJ2-1; TRBD2 matches at 11 bases. The V gene's germline CDR1 is SEHNR and CDR2 FQNEAQ (reference sequence). Trimming at V came to 6 bases and at J to 7 bases, leaving 17 bases not matched to a gene. The CDR3 runs to 18 residues. CDR3 sequence: CASSSPFRLAGTKNEQFF. For the CDR3, the DNA is TGTGCCAGCAGTTCTCCTTTCCGACTAGCGGGAACGAAGAATGAGCAGTTCTTC.

The count of this clone is one. V is TRBV7-2 and J is TRBJ1-5, with 11 nucleotides matching TRBD1. The length of the CDR3 is 14 residues. Per germline, CDR1 SGHTA and CDR2 FQGNSA. J lost 5 bases, V lost 5 bases, and 2 bases had no gene match. The CDR3 loop reads CASSTGQGDQPQHF. DNA of the CDR3: TGTGCCAGCAGCACGGGACAGGGGGATCAGCCCCAGCATTTT.

This rearrangement joins TRBV27 to TRBJ1-4; D is possibly TRBD1 (6 bases). The CDR3 totals 15 residues. V gave up 3 bases and J gave up 8 bases, with 16 bases separating them. Germline V gives CDR1 MNHEY, CDR2 SMNVEV (reference sequence). CDR3 loop: CASSFGEGGEEKLFF. CDR3 DNA sequence: TGTGCCAGCAGTTTCGGGGAGGGGGGAGAAGAAAAACTGTTTTTT.

This chain joins TRBV5-1 and TRBJ1-3, with D hard to call. The V and J ends lost 4 bases and 6 bases respectively, with 17 bases between them. This CDR3 contains 15 residues. Looked up from germline, CDR1 is SGHRS and CDR2 is YFSETQ. DNA of the CDR3: TGCGCCAGCAGCATACAACCCTCTAATGAAAACACCATATATTTT. It is translated as CASSIQPSNENTIYF.

The rearrangement links TRBV27 to TRBJ2-5; the match to TRBD2 covers 11 bases. The CDR3 loop spans 19 amino acids. Germline V CDR1 and CDR2: MNHEY, SMNVEV (reference sequence). V lost 6 bases and J lost 1; bases outside the gene matches: 16. The CDR3 coding sequence is TGTGCCAGCAGAATAGCGGGGGGGCTTAGCCCCCTGGTCCAAGAGACCCAGTACTTC. Translating it yields CASRIAGGLSPLVQETQYF.

The chain combines TRBV9 with TRBJ2-2; D remains ambiguous. The CDR3 is 12 residues long. Germline values: CDR1 SGDLS, CDR2 YYNGEE. Trimming pared 5 bases from V and 6 bases from J, leaving 8 bases between. In nucleotides, the CDR3 is TGTGCCAGCAGTAGCTATTCCGGGGAGCTGTTTTTT. This codes for CASSSYSGELFF.

V and J are TRBV3-1 (or the pseudogene TRBV3-2) and TRBJ1-2, with 7 bases identical to TRBD1. The CDR3 runs 17 residues. The germline V gene has CDR1 LGHDT and CDR2 YNNKEL (reference sequence). Trimming at V came to 1 base and at J to 4 bases, leaving 12 bases not matched to a gene. The CDR3 DNA sequence: TGTGCCAGCAGCCAAGTCGACAGGGCCGCACCCCTCTATGGCTACACCTTC. Amino acid sequence: CASSQVDRAAPLYGYTF.